Listed here are 10 T cell receptor beta chains from one sample, sequenced in a study of T cell repertoires in cytomegalovirus infection (dated by TCRdb to the late 2010s). The listed sequencing device is Illumina HiSeq 1500. The public reads were quality trimmed at Q25 with fastp and then assembled into clones with MiXCR by TCRdb, keeping productive beta chains. Rows with one shared CDR3 protein collapse into an entry with the most common genes and DNA. For this sample the table gives over 250,000 distinct CDR3 sequences, of which 20% to 30% were detected only once. Clones ranked in the top ten supply around 13% of the sample. The sample comprised PBMCs. These TCRs come from a human donor in good health (CMV status not recorded). Some clones in this sample may be carry-over from other donors' samples.

The chain joins TRBV29-1 to TRBJ2-2; D may match TRBD1 or TRBD2 (6 bases each). CDR3 length: 14 amino acids. Trimming removed 3 bases at V and 6 bases at J, with 14 bases between. Germline CDR1 is SQVTM and CDR2 is ANQGSEA. The DNA for the CDR3 is TGCAGCGTTGACTCCGGGGGCAAGGCCGGGGAGCTGTTTTTT. Protein product: CSVDSGGKAGELFF.

The chain has TRBV4-1 and TRBJ1-4; 7 bases fit TRBD1. The CDR3 has 16 amino acids. CDR1 is MGHRA, CDR2 YSYEKL, per germline. V was pared by 3 bases and J by 8 bases, with 12 bases of the junction left unmatched. The CDR3 coding sequence is TGCGCCAGCAGCCAGGACCCTACAGGGGCCGGGGAAAAACTGTTTTTT. Its translation: CASSQDPTGAGEKLFF.

This clonotype was detected only a few times. Relative to the germline gene, one junction end is altered; a read error may explain this. This chain connects TRBV28 to TRBJ2-1, with 8 nucleotides matching TRBD2. This CDR3 spans 12 amino acids. Germline values: CDR1 MDHEN, CDR2 SYDVKM. The CDR3 bases are TGTGCAGAAAGTGGGACTAGGGATCAGCGGATCTTC. Encoded protein: CAESGTRDQRIF.

The rearrangement joins TRBV28 to TRBJ2-2; 10 positions match TRBD2. The CDR3 is 17 residues long. With 1 base clipped from V and 2 bases from J, the junction kept 4 bases outside the gene matches. Germline loops: CDR1 MDHEN, CDR2 SYDVKM. The CDR3 sequence: CASSLSGLAANTGELFF. CDR3 sequence (DNA): TGTGCCAGCAGTTTATCCGGACTAGCGGCTAACACCGGGGAGCTGTTTTTT. Complete variable domain (other parts from reference TRBV28 and TRBJ2-2): DVKVTQSSRYLVKRTGEKVFLECVQDMDHENMFWYRQDPGLGLRLIYFSYDVKMKEKGDIPEGYSVSREKKERFSLILESASTNQTSMYLCASSLSGLAANTGELFFGEGSRLTVL.

This clonotype was detected ten times or more. The chain has TRBV7-2 and TRBJ1-4; 9 nucleotides match TRBD1. This CDR3 spans 15 amino acids. V lost 5 bases to trimming and J lost 6 bases; unmatched junction nucleotides: 7. Germline V lookup: CDR1 SGHTA, CDR2 FQGNSA. The CDR3 DNA reads as TGTGCCAGCAGCGTACAGGGGGCGCGGGATGAAAAACTGTTTTTT. It encodes CASSVQGARDEKLFF.

This clonotype has ten or more counts. The V and J genes are TRBV7-3 and TRBJ2-1, with 7 positions matching TRBD1. The V gene end was trimmed by 3 bases and the J gene end by 1 base; junction bases not matched to a gene: 15. Germline CDR1 and CDR2: SGHTA and FQGTGA. This CDR3 spans 19 amino acids. CDR3 coding DNA: TGTGCCAGCAGCTTCTATCCGCACTCGGGGACAGTGTCCTACAATGAGCAGTTCTTC. Protein product: CASSFYPHSGTVSYNEQFF.

This clonotype has a count of ten or more. The chain employs TRBV7-2 and TRBJ2-4; no reliable D call. This CDR3 has 17 amino acids. V gave up 2 bases and J gave up 1 base, with 15 bases separating them. Germline-derived CDR1 and CDR2 are SGHTA and FQGNSA. The CDR3 loop reads CASSLSAGPEAKNIQYF. CDR3 DNA sequence: TGTGCCAGCAGCTTATCGGCCGGGCCCGAGGCCAAAAACATTCAGTACTTC. Using reference TRBV7-2 and TRBJ2-4 for the parts outside the CDR3, the full variable domain is GAGVSQSPSNKVTEKGKDVELRCDPISGHTALYWYRQSLGQGLEFLIYFQGNSAPDKSGLPSDRFSAERTGGSVSTLTIQRTQQEDSAVYLCASSLSAGPEAKNIQYFGAGTRLSVL.

The sample holds many counts of this clonotype. The rearrangement links TRBV7-2 to TRBJ2-5; D gene unclear. This CDR3 is built from 14 residues. CDR1 is SGHTA and CDR2 is FQGNSA in the germline V gene. Trimming removed 0 bases from V and 1 base from J, with 6 bases in between. CDR3 in amino acids: CASSLAAFQETQYF. The CDR3, as DNA: TGTGCCAGCAGCTTAGCGGCATTCCAAGAGACCCAGTACTTC.

The V call is TRBV7-9, the J call TRBJ1-1; D might be TRBD1 (6 bases). V was shortened by 5 bases and J by 5 bases, with 18 bases between the two germline ends. Germline V gene data show CDR1 as SEHNR and CDR2 as FQNEAQ (reference sequence). The CDR3 runs 15 residues. The CDR3 coding sequence is TGTGCCAGCAGCGGAAACCGGGACACTCGAACTGAAGCTTTCTTT. As protein: CASSGNRDTRTEAFF. The variable domain in full, completed from reference TRBV7-9 and TRBJ1-1, reads DTGVSQNPRHKITKRGQNVTFRCDPISEHNRLYWYRQTLGQGPEFLTYFQNEAQLEKSRLLSDRFSAERPKGSFSTLEIQRTEQGDSAMYLCASSGNRDTRTEAFFGQGTRLTVV.

The sample holds many counts of this clonotype. The chain employs TRBV7-2 and TRBJ2-7; a weak D match, TRBD1 (6 bases). The V gene lost 6 bases and the J gene lost 0 bases, with 12 bases spanning the gap. The length of the CDR3 is 14 residues. Germline-derived CDR1 and CDR2 are SGHTA and FQGNSA. DNA of the CDR3: TGTGCCAGCAGTACCACAGGGAACTCCTACGAGCAGTACTTC. Its protein product is CASSTTGNSYEQYF.